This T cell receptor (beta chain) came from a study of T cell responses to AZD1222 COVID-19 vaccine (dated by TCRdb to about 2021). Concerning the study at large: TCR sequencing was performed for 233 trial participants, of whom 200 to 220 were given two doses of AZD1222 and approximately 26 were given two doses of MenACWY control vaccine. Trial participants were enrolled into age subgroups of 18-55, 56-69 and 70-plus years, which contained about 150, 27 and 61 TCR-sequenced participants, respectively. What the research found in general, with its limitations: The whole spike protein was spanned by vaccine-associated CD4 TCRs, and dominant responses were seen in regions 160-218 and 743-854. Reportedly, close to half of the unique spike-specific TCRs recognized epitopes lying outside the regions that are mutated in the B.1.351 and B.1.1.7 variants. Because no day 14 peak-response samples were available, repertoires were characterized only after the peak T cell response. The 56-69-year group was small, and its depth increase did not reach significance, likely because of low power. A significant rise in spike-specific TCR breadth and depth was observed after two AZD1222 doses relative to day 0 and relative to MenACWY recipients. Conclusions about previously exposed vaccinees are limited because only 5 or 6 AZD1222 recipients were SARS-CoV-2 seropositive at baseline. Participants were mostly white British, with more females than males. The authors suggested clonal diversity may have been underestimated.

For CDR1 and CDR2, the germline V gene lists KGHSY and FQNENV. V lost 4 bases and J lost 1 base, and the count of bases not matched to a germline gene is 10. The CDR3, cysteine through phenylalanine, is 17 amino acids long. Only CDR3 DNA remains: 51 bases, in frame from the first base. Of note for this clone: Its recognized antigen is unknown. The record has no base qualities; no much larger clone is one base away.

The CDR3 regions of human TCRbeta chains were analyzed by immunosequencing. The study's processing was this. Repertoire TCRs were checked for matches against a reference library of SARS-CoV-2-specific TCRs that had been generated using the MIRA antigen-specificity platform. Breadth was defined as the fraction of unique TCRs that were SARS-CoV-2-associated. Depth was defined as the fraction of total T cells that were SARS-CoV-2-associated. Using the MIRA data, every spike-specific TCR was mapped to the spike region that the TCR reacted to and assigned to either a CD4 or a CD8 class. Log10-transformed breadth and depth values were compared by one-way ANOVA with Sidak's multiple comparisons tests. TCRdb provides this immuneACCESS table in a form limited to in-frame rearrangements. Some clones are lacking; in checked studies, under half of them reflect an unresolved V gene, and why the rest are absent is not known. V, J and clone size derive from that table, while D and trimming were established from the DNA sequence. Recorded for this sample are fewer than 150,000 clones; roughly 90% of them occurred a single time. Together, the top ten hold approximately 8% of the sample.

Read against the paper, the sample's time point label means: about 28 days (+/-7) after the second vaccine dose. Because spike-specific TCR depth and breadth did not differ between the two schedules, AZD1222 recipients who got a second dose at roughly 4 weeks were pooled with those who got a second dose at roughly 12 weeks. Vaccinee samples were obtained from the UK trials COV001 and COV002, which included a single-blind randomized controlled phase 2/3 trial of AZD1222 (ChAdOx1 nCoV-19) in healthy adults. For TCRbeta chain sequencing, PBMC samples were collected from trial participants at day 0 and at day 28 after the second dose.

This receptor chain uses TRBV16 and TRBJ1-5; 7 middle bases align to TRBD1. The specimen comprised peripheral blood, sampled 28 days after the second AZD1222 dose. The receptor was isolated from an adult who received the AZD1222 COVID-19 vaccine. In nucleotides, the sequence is TGTGCCAGCAGCCTCCCCCGAGGGGGCAGAAGCAATCAGCCCCAGCATTTT. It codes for CASSLPRGGRSNQPQHF.